Listed below are T cell receptor beta chains from one sample, sequenced in a study of cytomegalovirus exposure and HLA in healthy donors. The table came from immunoSEQ multiplex PCR; TCRdb's copy has only in-frame clones and leaves some out. Of some 140,000 clones in the sample, 79% were seen once. The sequencing sample was made of PBMCs. The source is a young man in good health and CMV-seropositive. Both conserved end residues are part of each CDR3. A D gene is named only where the DNA matches it firmly. The size field is filled for only some rows; it gives once, few, many or a size class.

>TRBV11-1|.|16|.|TRBJ2-2
CASSLASSANTGELFF
TGTGCCAGCAGCTTAGCGTCTAGCGCGAACACCGGGGAGCTGTTTTTT
>TRBV7-9|TRBD1|13|.|TRBJ1-1
CASSLGQGTEAFF
TGTGCCAGCAGCTTGGGACAGGGGACTGAAGCTTTCTTT
>TRBV5-1|.|14|.|TRBJ2-7
CASSSRGSAYEQYF
TGCGCCAGCAGCTCCCGAGGCAGCGCTTACGAGCAGTACTTC
>TRBV14|TRBD1|15|.|TRBJ2-5
CASSPRTGGRETQYF
TGTGCCAGCAGCCCCCGGACAGGGGGCAGGGAGACCCAGTACTTC
>TRBV6-5|TRBD1|13|.|TRBJ1-1
CASSLQGNGEAFF
TGTGCCAGCAGTCTACAGGGGAACGGTGAAGCTTTCTTT
>TRBV5-1|.|17|.|TRBJ1-3
CASSLGAGSISGNTIYF
TGCGCCAGCAGCTTGGGTGCAGGCTCGATCTCTGGAAACACCATATATTTT
>TRBV11-3|.|12|.|TRBJ2-3
CASSLHTDTQYF
TGTGCCAGCAGCTTACACACAGATACGCAGTATTTT
>TRBV7-2|.|16|once|TRBJ1-5
CASSLGVRYSSQPQHF
TGTGCCAGCAGCTTAGGAGTCCGGTATAGCAGTCAGCCCCAGCATTTT
>TRBV4-3|TRBD1|15|.|TRBJ1-2
CASSQAGQGIDGYTF
TGCGCCAGCAGCCAAGCGGGACAGGGCATCGATGGCTACACCTTC
>TRBV15|TRBD1|14|.|TRBJ1-2
CATSRRTGDYGYTF
TGTGCCACCAGCCGGAGGACAGGGGACTATGGCTACACCTTC
>TRBV19|.|14|once|TRBJ1-1
CASSIGQRGTEAFF
TGTGCCAGTAGTATAGGGCAAAGGGGCACTGAAGCTTTCTTT
>TRBV19|TRBD2|14|.|TRBJ2-1
CASSRSLARNEQFF
TGTGCCAGTAGTAGATCACTAGCGCGCAATGAGCAGTTCTTC
>TRBV11-3|TRBD2|15|.|TRBJ2-1
CASSLEVSGNNEQFF
TGTGCCAGCAGCTTAGAAGTGAGCGGGAACAATGAGCAGTTCTTC
>TRBV5-1|TRBD1|16|.|TRBJ2-5
CASSTQSGTGRETQYF
TGCGCCAGCAGCACTCAATCCGGGACAGGGAGGGAGACCCAGTACTTC
>TRBV4-1|.|16|.|TRBJ1-2
CASSQGARGSNYGYTF
TGCGCCAGCAGCCAAGGGGCTAGGGGAAGCAACTATGGCTACACCTTC
>TRBV11-3|TRBD2|15|few|TRBJ2-3
CASSPRGGVADTQYF
TGTGCCAGCAGCCCTCGCGGGGGGGTGGCAGATACGCAGTATTTT
>TRBV4-2|.|15|.|TRBJ1-1
CASSQGRGVNTEAFF
TGTGCCAGCAGCCAAGGGCGGGGGGTGAACACTGAAGCTTTCTTT
>TRBV19|TRBD2|17|.|TRBJ2-1
CASSPRTSGGGWDEQFF
TGTGCCAGTAGTCCGCGGACTAGCGGGGGGGGTTGGGATGAGCAGTTCTTC
>TRBV5-1|TRBD1|15|.|TRBJ2-3
CASSLGDRRTDTQYF
TGCGCCAGCAGCTTGGGGGACAGGCGCACAGATACGCAGTATTTT
>TRBV15|.|15|.|TRBJ1-2
CATSNSWGVVGGYTF
TGTGCCACCAGCAACTCTTGGGGGGTTGTTGGCGGCTACACCTTC
>TRBV5-1|TRBD2|14|once|TRBJ2-3
CASSRSDLAGGQYF
TGCGCCAGCAGTCGATCGGACCTAGCGGGGGGGCAGTATTTT
>TRBV6-1|.|14|.|TRBJ1-4
CASDRRQRNEKLFF
TGTGCCAGCGACAGGAGACAACGTAATGAAAAACTGTTTTTT